This T cell receptor beta chain appears in the sequencing data of a study of blood T cell repertoires in COVID-19. This CDR3 spans 17 amino acids. The germline V gene has CDR1 SGDLS and CDR2 YYNGEE. The V end lost 4 bases, the J end lost 0 bases, and 17 bases lay between the germline ends. In the study's own analysis: Amplifying reference gene primers gave estimates of nucleated cell counts. The data were produced by immunoSEQ multiplex PCR, yet TCRdb's version contains in-frame clones alone and is incomplete. V and J calls and clone size are as listed in that table; D and trimming were resolved from the DNA. Of about 200,000 clones in the sample, 81% were seen once.

The clonotype comes from an elderly woman with acute or convalescent COVID-19. The chain uses TRBV9 and TRBJ1-3, with D unclear. Sample: peripheral blood. The CDR3 region has the DNA TGTGCCAGCAGCCCCTTTCAAGACTCCCTCTCTGGAAACACCATATATTTT. Amino acid sequence: CASSPFQDSLSGNTIYF.